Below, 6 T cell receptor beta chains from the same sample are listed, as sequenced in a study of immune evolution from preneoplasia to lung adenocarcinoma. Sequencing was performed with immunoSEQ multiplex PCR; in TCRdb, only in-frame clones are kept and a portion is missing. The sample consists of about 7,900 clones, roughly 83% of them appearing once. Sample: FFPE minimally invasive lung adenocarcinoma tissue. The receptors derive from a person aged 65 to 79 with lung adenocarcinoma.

This CDR3 is CASRGQGNNQPQHF. The CDR3 coding sequence is TGTGCCAGCAGGGGACAGGGGAACAATCAGCCCCAGCATTTT. The chain links TRBV2 to TRBJ1-5, with 10 nucleotides matching TRBD1. Per the germline V gene, CDR1 is SNHLY and CDR2 is FYNNEI. The CDR3 is made up of 14 amino acids. V dropped 6 bases and J dropped 3; count of bases not matched to a gene: 2.

CDR3 residues: CASSSQGTKSGYTF. CDR3 coding DNA: TGTGCCAGCAGCTCCCAGGGGACTAAGTCCGGCTACACCTTC. V usage is TRBV7-9 and J usage is TRBJ1-2, with a possible D match to TRBD1 (6 bases). The CDR3 is 14 residues long. Germline loops: CDR1 SEHNR, CDR2 FQNEAQ (reference sequence). Trimming took off 4 bases at V and 8 bases at J, with 17 bases between the two ends.

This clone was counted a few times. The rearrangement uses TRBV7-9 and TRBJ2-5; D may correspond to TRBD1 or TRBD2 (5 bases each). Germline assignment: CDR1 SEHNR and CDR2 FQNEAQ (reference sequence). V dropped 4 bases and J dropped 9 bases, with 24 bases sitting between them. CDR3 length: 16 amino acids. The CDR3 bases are TGTGCCAGCAGCTCGACCGGGGCCCCCCCCGGTTGGGCCCAGTACTTC. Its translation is CASSSTGAPPGWAQYF.

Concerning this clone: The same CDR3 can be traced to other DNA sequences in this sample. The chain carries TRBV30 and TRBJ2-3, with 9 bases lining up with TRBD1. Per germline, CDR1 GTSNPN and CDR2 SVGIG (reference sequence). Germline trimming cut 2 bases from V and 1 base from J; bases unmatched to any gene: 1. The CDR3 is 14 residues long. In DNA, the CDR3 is TGTGCCTGGAGTCGGACAGGGGGCACAGATACGCAGTATTTT. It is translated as CAWSRTGGTDTQYF. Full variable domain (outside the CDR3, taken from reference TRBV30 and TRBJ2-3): SQTIHQWPATLVQPVGSPLSLECTVEGTSNPNLYWYRQAAGRGLQLLFYSVGIGQISSEVPQNLSASRPQDRQFILSSKKLLLSDSGFYLCAWSRTGGTDTQYFGPGTRLTVL.

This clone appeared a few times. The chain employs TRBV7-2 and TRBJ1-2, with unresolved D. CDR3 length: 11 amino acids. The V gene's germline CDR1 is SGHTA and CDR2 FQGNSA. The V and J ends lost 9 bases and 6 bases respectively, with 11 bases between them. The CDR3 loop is CARRRAHGYTF. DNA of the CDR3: TGTGCCAGGAGGAGAGCACATGGCTACACCTTC. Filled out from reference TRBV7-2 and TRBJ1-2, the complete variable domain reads GAGVSQSPSNKVTEKGKDVELRCDPISGHTALYWYRQSLGQGLEFLIYFQGNSAPDKSGLPSDRFSAERTGGSVSTLTIQRTQQEDSAVYLCARRRAHGYTFGSGTRLTVV.

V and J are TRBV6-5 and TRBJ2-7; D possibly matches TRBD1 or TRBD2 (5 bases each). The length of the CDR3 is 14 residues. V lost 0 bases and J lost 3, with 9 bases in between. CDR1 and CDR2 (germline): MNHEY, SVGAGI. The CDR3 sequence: CASSYSGTLYEQYF. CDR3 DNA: TGTGCCAGCAGTTACTCGGGGACCCTCTACGAGCAGTACTTC.